Each of the 25 T cell receptor beta chains below was sequenced from the same sample in a study of CD8+CD57+ T cells in acquired aplastic anemia. TCR beta VDJ and CDR3 profiles were obtained from a genomic DNA template. TCRdb used MiXCR to reprocess the reads, holding one entry per CDR3 protein. The sample records hundreds of thousands of distinct CDR3 sequences, roughly a third being singletons. Those patients picked for sequencing had displayed CD8+CD57+ cell expansion on flow cytometry. Source material: sorted CD4+, CD8+, or CD8+CD57+ T cells (not recorded which) from PBMCs. The receptors originated from a human donor with aplastic anemia.

This clonotype showed up just a few times. The gene calls are TRBV5-1 and TRBJ2-7; TRBD2 matches 8 bases. The CDR3 loop spans 16 amino acids. Germline trimming cut 4 bases from V and 6 bases from J; bases unmatched to any gene: 15. The germline V gene encodes CDR1 SGHRS and CDR2 YFSETQ. CDR3 nucleotides: TGCGCCAGCAGCCCGGCCTCGGGGGGGCGGGATATCGAGCAGTACTTC. This codes for CASSPASGGRDIEQYF.

Remarks on this clonotype: Being one base from a much bigger clone, this may be a read error. The genes are TRBV20-1 and TRBJ1-2; 8 positions match TRBD1. The CDR3 is 13 residues long. Per the germline V gene, CDR1 is DFQATT and CDR2 is SNEGSKA (reference sequence). As DNA, the CDR3 is TGCAGTGCTAGTGAGGGACAGGACTATGGCTACGCCTTC. Protein: CSASEGQDYGYAF.

The CDR3 sequence: CASSSFSWGREGNTIYF. The CDR3 coding sequence is TGTGCCAGCAGCTCCTTCTCTTGGGGGCGCGAAGGAAACACCATATATTTT. The chain recombines TRBV7-8 with TRBJ1-3; D is possibly TRBD1 (6 bases). The CDR3 runs 17 residues. In germline, CDR1 is SGHVS, CDR2 FQNEAQ. V gave up 4 bases and J gave up 4 bases, with 20 bases separating them.

This clonotype was picked up many times. CDR3 sequence: CASRFSTNTEAFF. The CDR3 nucleotides read TGTGCCAGTAGATTTTCTACGAACACTGAAGCTTTCTTT. The rearrangement uses TRBV19 and TRBJ1-1, with D uncertain. V was shortened by 6 bases and J by 1 base, with 9 bases between the two germline ends. The CDR3 totals 13 residues. Germline V gene sequence: CDR1 LNHDA, CDR2 SQIVND (reference sequence).

The V gene is TRBV2, the J gene TRBJ2-7; TRBD1 matches 9 bases. Unmatched junction bases numbered 5, after V lost 5 bases and J lost 3 bases. The V gene's germline CDR1 is SNHLY and CDR2 FYNNEI. This CDR3 comprises 14 residues. CDR3 bases: TGTGCCAGCAGTTCACAGGGGGCAAGCTACGAGCAGTACTTC. It encodes CASSSQGASYEQYF.

With regard to this clonotype: Because it lacks the conserved phenylalanine or tryptophan at the end, this CDR3 is likely a read error. The rearrangement uses TRBV7-9 and TRBJ2-7; D is unclear. Trimming removed 1 base from V and 3 bases from J, with 7 bases in between. The CDR3 runs to 13 residues. Germline values: CDR1 SEHNR, CDR2 FQNEAQ (reference sequence). In nucleotides, the CDR3 is TGTGCCAGCAGCTTAGGGTCTGTCTACGAGCAGTACTCC. This gives the protein CASSLGSVYEQYS.

V usage is TRBV9 and J usage is TRBJ2-5, with 8 bases that match TRBD2. CDR1 SGDLS and CDR2 YYNGEE come from the germline V gene. Trimming removed 3 bases from V and 4 bases from J; junction bases left unmatched: 11. The CDR3 is made up of 16 amino acids. The CDR3 nucleotides read TGTGCCAGCAGCGAGGACCTCTACGGGAGGGGAGAGACCCAGTACTTC. This encodes CASSEDLYGRGETQYF.

This clonotype was counted ten times or more. The chain uses TRBV2 and TRBJ1-1; no clear D gene. The CDR3 extends over 13 amino acids. Looked up from germline, CDR1 is SNHLY and CDR2 is FYNNEI. Trimming cost V 6 bases and J 0 bases, with 8 bases left between them. The CDR3 nucleotides read TGTGCCAGCAGCCCTCCGATGAACACTGAAGCTTTCTTT. Its translation is CASSPPMNTEAFF.

The chain is built from TRBV11-3 and TRBJ2-1; D not resolved. The CDR3 runs to 13 residues. Trimming pared 5 bases from V and 8 bases from J, leaving 13 bases between. Germline V gene lookup returns CDR1 SGHNT and CDR2 YENEEA. The CDR3 region is CASSVRSGDEQFF. CDR3 DNA: TGTGCCAGCAGCGTACGTAGTGGTGATGAGCAGTTCTTC.

This clonotype was seen only a few times. The chain uses TRBV7-9 and TRBJ1-1; 11 nucleotides agree with TRBD1. Germline assignment: CDR1 SEHNR and CDR2 FQNEAQ (reference sequence). The CDR3 consists of 15 residues. The junction had 2 bases not matched to a gene; V was cut back by 4 bases and J by 1 base. The CDR3 spells CASSSGTGGNTEAFF. The CDR3 DNA reads TGTGCCAGCAGCTCCGGGACAGGGGGGAACACTGAAGCTTTCTTT. The variable domain in full, with the rest retrieved from reference TRBV7-9 and TRBJ1-1, is DTGVSQNPRHKITKRGQNVTFRCDPISEHNRLYWYRQTLGQGPEFLTYFQNEAQLEKSRLLSDRFSAERPKGSFSTLEIQRTEQGDSAMYLCASSSGTGGNTEAFFGQGTRLTVV.

This chain joins TRBV3-1 and TRBJ2-5; TRBD1 is a possible D gene (6 bases). The CDR3 covers 13 residues. CDR1 and CDR2 from the germline V gene are LGHDT and YNNKEL (reference sequence). The V gene lost 0 bases and the J gene lost 5 bases, with 7 bases spanning the gap. The CDR3 DNA reads TGTGCCAGCAGCCAAGAAACAGGGGAGACCCAGTACTTC. Amino acids: CASSQETGETQYF.

The chain is built from TRBV7-9 and TRBJ1-3; D gene ambiguous. The V and J ends lost 5 bases and 3 bases respectively, with 14 bases between them. Germline V lookup: CDR1 SEHNR, CDR2 FQNEAQ (reference sequence). This CDR3 is 15 amino acids long. The DNA for the CDR3 is TGTGCCAGCAGCCGCCAGGCTCTCGATGGAAACACCATATATTTT. This translates into CASSRQALDGNTIYF.

This clonotype was recorded a few times. The rearrangement uses TRBV20-1 and TRBJ2-1; TRBD2 matches at 7 bases. J gave up 5 bases and V 0 bases, and 10 bases lay outside the gene matches. This CDR3 region has 16 residues. Germline V gene data show CDR1 as DFQATT and CDR2 as SNEGSKA (reference sequence). In DNA form, the CDR3 reads TGCAGTGCTAGAGATCGGGGCGGGGGATCACACAATGAGCAGTTCTTC. Translation: CSARDRGGGSHNEQFF.

This clonotype appeared a few times. The V and J genes are TRBV3-1 and TRBJ2-7; D not certain. Between the trimmed V and J ends, which lost 4 bases and 2 bases, there was a span of 9 bases. The CDR3 sequence is 13 residues long. Germline V gene lookup returns CDR1 LGHDT and CDR2 YNNKEL (reference sequence). The CDR3 nucleotides read TGTGCCAGCAGCCCGGACGTAGCCTACGAGCAGTACTTC. Encoded protein: CASSPDVAYEQYF.

This clonotype was recorded at least ten times. V gene TRBV7-9 combines with J gene TRBJ2-6; TRBD1 is a possible D gene (5 bases). V lost 1 base, J lost 0 bases, and 13 bases lay in between. Germline V gene lookup returns CDR1 SEHNR and CDR2 FQNEAQ (reference sequence). This CDR3 has 18 residues. The DNA of the CDR3 is TGTGCCAGCAGCTTAGTGGCAGGGTTGGGCTCTGGGGCCAACGTCCTGACTTTC. This codes for CASSLVAGLGSGANVLTF.

The V call is TRBV6-5, the J call TRBJ1-2, with D perhaps matching TRBD1 (6 bases). CDR1 and CDR2 from the germline V gene are MNHEY and SVGAGI. Trimming took 9 bases from V and 6 from J, leaving 20 bases between them. The CDR3 totals 14 residues. The CDR3 DNA is TGTGCCAGTAAGTTACACGGGACACCCAATGGCTACACCTTC. It codes for CASKLHGTPNGYTF.

As concerns this clonotype: Possible read error: a much larger clone is one base away. This rearrangement joins TRBV11-2 to TRBJ1-2; D is unclear. Trimming cost V 1 base and J 7 bases, with 13 bases left between them. From germline, CDR1 is SGHAT and CDR2 FQNNGV. The length of the CDR3 is 14 residues. The DNA of the CDR3 is TGTGCCAGCAGCTTAGTTGCGGTTTCGCGTGGCTACACCTTC. Amino acids: CASSLVAVSRGYTF.

In this sample, this clonotype turned up many times. The chain uses TRBV10-2 and TRBJ1-5, with no clear D. Between the trimmed V and J ends, which lost 8 bases and 0 bases, there was a span of 11 bases. The CDR3 has 14 amino acids. CDR1 WSHSY and CDR2 SAAADI come from the germline V gene. The CDR3 region has the DNA TGCGCCAGCCGACGACACTATAGCAATCAGCCCCAGCATTTT. Translated: CASRRHYSNQPQHF.

With regard to this clonotype: This could be a read error, since a much larger clone is one nucleotide away. No DNA is shown, since the ends of the CDR3 on it are uncertain; the CDR3 is the one TCRdb lists. This sequence joins TRBV9 and TRBJ2-6. Germline lookup yields CDR1 SGDLS and CDR2 YYNGEE. Ends included, the CDR3 has 14 residues. CDR3 region: CASSVATGANVPTF.

The chain has TRBV19 and TRBJ1-5; D gene uncertain. This CDR3 has 16 residues. Germline CDR1 reads LNHDA; CDR2 reads SQIVND (reference sequence). Trimming left V 9 bases short and J 5 bases short, with 23 bases between. The CDR3 bases are TGTGCCAGCAGCTTTATTTTTGGTGACATATATCAGCCCCAGCATTTT. It translates to CASSFIFGDIYQPQHF. Complete variable domain (other parts from reference TRBV19 and TRBJ1-5): DGGITQSPKYLFRKEGQNVTLSCEQNLNHDAMYWYRQDPGQGLRLIYYSQIVNDFQKGDIAEGYSVSREKKESFPLTVTSAQKNPTAFYLCASSFIFGDIYQPQHFGDGTRLSIL.

The chain uses TRBV11-2 and TRBJ2-1; weak D call: TRBD2 (7 bases). Trimming pared 1 base from V and 2 bases from J, leaving 12 bases between. CDR1 and CDR2 from the germline V gene are SGHAT and FQNNGV. This CDR3 spans 16 amino acids. The CDR3 loop is CASSLVGGAPYNEQFF. For the CDR3, the DNA is TGTGCCAGCAGCTTAGTTGGGGGGGCCCCCTACAATGAGCAGTTCTTC.

As concerns this clonotype: A much larger clone differs from this one at a single base, so this may be a read error. The chain is built from TRBV7-6 and TRBJ1-4; 9 bases are a match to TRBD1. The CDR3 has 12 amino acids. V gave up 4 bases and J gave up 10 bases; unmatched junction bases: 1. Looked up from germline, CDR1 is SGHVS and CDR2 is FNYEAQ. The CDR3 sequence is CASSSDRGKLFF. In DNA form, the CDR3 reads TGTGCCAGCAGCTCGGACAGGGGAAAACTGTTTTTT.

The chain joins TRBV20-1 to TRBJ1-2; 9 nucleotides align to TRBD1. The V gene's germline CDR1 is DFQATT and CDR2 SNEGSKA (reference sequence). This CDR3 contains 13 residues. V gave up 4 bases and J gave up 8 bases; unmatched junction bases: 8. CDR3 residues: CSATGQGILGYTF. Written as DNA, the CDR3 is TGCAGTGCTACCGGACAGGGGATCTTGGGCTACACCTTC.

Regarding this clonotype: A clone one base away is much larger, so this may be a read error. CDR3 sequence reads: CVSSLPADRRGGYTF. In DNA, the CDR3 is TGTGTCAGCAGCTTACCCGCGGACAGGCGCGGGGGCTACACCTTC. The chain links TRBV7-9 to TRBJ1-2; 7 bases are shared with TRBD1. The CDR3 is 15 amino acids. CDR1 is SEHNR, CDR2 FQNEAQ, per germline (reference sequence).

Comments on this clonotype: This clone may be a read error of a much larger clone one base away. The CDR3: CASSSRHSNSPLHF. CDR3 sequence (DNA): TGTGCCAGCAGCTCGCGACATTCTAATTCACCCCTCCACTTT. V is TRBV13 and J is TRBJ1-6; D unclear. Trimming left V 4 bases short and J 6 bases short, with 10 bases between. Germline lookup yields CDR1 PRHDT and CDR2 FYEKMQ (reference sequence). This CDR3 region has 14 residues. Full variable domain (remainder filled in from reference TRBV13 and TRBJ1-6): AAGVIQSPRHLIKEKRETATLKCYPIPRHDTVYWYQQGPGQDPQFLISFYEKMQSDKGSIPDRFSAQQFSDYHSELNMSSLELGDSALYFCASSSRHSNSPLHFGNGTRLTVT.